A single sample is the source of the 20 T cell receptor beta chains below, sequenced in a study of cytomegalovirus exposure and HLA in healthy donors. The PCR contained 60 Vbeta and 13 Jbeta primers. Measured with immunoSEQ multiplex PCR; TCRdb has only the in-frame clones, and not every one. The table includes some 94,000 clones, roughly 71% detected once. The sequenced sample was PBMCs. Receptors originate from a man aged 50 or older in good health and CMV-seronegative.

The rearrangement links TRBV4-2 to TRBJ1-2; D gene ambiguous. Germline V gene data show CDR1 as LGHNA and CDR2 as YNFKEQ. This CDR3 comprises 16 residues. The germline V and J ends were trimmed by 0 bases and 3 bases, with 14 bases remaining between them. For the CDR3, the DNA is TGTGCCAGCAGCCAAGATCTTAATAAACAGCACTATGGCTACACCTTC. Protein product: CASSQDLNKQHYGYTF.

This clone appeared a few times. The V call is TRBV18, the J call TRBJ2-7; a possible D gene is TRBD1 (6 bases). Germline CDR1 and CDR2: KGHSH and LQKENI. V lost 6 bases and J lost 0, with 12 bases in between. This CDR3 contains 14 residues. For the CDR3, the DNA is TGTGCCAGCTCCAGGACAGTGACCTCCTACGAGCAGTACTTC. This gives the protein CASSRTVTSYEQYF.

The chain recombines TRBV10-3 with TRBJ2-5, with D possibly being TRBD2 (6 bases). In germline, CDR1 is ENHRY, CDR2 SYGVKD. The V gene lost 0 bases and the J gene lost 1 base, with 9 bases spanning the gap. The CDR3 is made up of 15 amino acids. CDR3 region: CAISESRGGQETQYF. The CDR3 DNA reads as TGTGCCATCAGTGAGTCGAGGGGAGGCCAAGAGACCCAGTACTTC.

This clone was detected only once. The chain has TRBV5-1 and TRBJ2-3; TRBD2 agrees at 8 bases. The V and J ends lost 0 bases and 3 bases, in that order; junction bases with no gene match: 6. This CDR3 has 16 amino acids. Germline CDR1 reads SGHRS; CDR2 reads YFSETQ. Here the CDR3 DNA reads TGCGCCAGCAGCTTGGGTGTTCGGGGGGGGACAGATACGCAGTATTTT. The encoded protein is CASSLGVRGGTDTQYF.

CDR3 nucleotide sequence: TGTGCCAGCAGCTGGACTAGTCCAGATACGCAGTATTTT. It codes for CASSWTSPDTQYF. The rearrangement links TRBV7-8 to TRBJ2-3; TRBD2 matches 7 bases. Trimming cost V 4 bases and J 4 bases; bases outside gene matches: 2. CDR1 SGHVS and CDR2 FQNEAQ come from the germline V gene. This CDR3 contains 13 residues.

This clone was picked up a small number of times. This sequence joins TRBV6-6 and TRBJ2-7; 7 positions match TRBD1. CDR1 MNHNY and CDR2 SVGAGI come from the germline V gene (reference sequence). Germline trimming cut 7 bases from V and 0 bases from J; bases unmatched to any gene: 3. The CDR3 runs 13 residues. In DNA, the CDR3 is TGTGCCAGCAACAGGGACAGCTCCTACGAGCAGTACTTC. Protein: CASNRDSSYEQYF.

The DNA of the CDR3 is TGCGCCAGCAGCCAAGAAGTCTCCCGGCTAGCGAGGACCGAACAGTACTTC. Its protein is CASSQEVSRLARTEQYF. This sequence joins TRBV4-3 and TRBJ2-7; D is possibly TRBD2 (6 bases). CDR3 size: 17 residues. Trimming pared 0 bases from V and 10 bases from J, leaving 25 bases between. Germline values: CDR1 LGHNA, CDR2 YSLEER.

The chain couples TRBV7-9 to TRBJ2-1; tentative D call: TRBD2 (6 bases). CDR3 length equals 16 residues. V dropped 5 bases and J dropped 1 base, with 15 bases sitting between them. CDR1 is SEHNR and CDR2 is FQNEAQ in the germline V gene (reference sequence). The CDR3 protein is CASSPTSRGSYNEQFF. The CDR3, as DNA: TGTGCCAGCAGCCCGACCTCTCGGGGGTCCTACAATGAGCAGTTCTTC.

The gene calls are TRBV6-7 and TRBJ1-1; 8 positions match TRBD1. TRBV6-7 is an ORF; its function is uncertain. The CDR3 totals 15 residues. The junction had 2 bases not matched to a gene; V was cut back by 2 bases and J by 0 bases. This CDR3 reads CASSYRTGMNTEAFF. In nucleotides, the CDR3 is TGTGCCAGCAGTTACCGGACAGGGATGAACACTGAAGCTTTCTTT.

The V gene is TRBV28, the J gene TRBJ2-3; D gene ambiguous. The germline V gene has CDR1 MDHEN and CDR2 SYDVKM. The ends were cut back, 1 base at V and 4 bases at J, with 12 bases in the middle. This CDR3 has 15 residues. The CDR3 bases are TGTGCCAGCAGTTTATCCGTCCTTTCGGCAGATACGCAGTATTTT. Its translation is CASSLSVLSADTQYF.

This CDR3 is CASSTRDNKNIQYF. The CDR3 DNA reads TGTGCCAGCAGTACCCGGGACAACAAAAACATTCAGTACTTC. The chain combines TRBV11-3 with TRBJ2-4; D might be TRBD1 (6 bases). This CDR3 spans 14 amino acids. Per germline, CDR1 SGHNT and CDR2 YENEEA. V lost 6 bases to trimming and J lost 3 bases, with 12 bases between them.

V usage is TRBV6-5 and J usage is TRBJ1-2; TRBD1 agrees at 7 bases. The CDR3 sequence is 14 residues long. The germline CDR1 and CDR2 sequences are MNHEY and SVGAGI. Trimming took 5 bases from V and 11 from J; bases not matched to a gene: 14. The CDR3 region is CASSRDRLVLWYTF. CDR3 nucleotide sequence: TGTGCCAGCAGTCGGGACAGACTCGTCCTCTGGTACACCTTC.

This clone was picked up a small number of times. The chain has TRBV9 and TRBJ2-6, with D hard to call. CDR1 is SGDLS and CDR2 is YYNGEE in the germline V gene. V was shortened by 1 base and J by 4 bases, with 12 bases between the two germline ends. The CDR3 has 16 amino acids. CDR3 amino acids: CASSVIDNTGANVLTF. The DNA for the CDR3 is TGTGCCAGCAGCGTAATTGACAATACCGGGGCCAACGTCCTGACTTTC.

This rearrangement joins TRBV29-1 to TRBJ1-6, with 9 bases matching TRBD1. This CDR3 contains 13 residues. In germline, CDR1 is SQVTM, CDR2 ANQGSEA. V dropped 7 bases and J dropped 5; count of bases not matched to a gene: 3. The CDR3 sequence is CSARTGDNSPLHF. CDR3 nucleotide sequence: TGCAGCGCCAGGACAGGGGATAATTCACCCCTCCACTTT. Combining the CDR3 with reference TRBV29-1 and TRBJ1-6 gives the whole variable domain SAVISQKPSRDICQRGTSLTIQCQVDSQVTMMFWYRQQPGQSLTLIATANQGSEATYESGFVIDKFPISRPNLTFSTLTVSNMSPEDSSIYLCSARTGDNSPLHFGNGTRLTVT.

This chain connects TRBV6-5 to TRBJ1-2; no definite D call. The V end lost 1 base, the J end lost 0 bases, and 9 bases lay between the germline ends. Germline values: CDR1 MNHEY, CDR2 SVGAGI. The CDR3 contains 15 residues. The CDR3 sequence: CASSYLTRSNYGYTF. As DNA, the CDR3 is TGTGCCAGCAGTTACTTGACACGTTCTAACTATGGCTACACCTTC.

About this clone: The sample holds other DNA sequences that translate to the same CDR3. The CDR3 bases are TGTGCCAGCAGTTACGGACTAGCGGGAGTAACAGATACGCAGTATTTT. Its translation is CASSYGLAGVTDTQYF. The rearrangement links TRBV6-5 to TRBJ2-3, with 13 bases fitting TRBD2. Germline CDR1 MNHEY, CDR2 SVGAGI. The CDR3 extends over 16 amino acids. V lost 2 bases, J lost 3 bases, and 2 bases stayed unmatched.

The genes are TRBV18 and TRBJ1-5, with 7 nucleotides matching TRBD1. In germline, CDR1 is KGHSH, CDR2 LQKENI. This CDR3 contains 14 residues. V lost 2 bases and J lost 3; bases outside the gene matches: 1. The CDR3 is CASSPDRVNQPQHF. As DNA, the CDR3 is TGTGCCAGCTCACCAGACAGGGTCAATCAGCCCCAGCATTTT.

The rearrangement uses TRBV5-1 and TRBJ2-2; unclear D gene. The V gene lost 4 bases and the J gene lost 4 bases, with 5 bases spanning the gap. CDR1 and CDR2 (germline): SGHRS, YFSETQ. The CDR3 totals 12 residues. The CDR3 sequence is CASSPFTGELFF. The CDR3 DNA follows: TGCGCCAGCAGCCCTTTCACCGGGGAGCTGTTTTTT.

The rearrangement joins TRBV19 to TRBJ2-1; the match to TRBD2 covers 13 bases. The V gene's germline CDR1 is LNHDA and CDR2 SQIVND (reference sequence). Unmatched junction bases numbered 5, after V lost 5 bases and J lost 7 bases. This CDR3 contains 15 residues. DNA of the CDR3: TGTGCCAGTAGTCTTAGGACTAGCGGGGGTAATGAGCAGTTCTTC. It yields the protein CASSLRTSGGNEQFF.

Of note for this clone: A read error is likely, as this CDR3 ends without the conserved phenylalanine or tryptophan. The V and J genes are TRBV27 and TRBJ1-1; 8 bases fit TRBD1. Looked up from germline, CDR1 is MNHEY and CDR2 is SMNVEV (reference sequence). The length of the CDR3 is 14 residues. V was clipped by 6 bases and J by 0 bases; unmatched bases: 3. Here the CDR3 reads CASSRQGLNTEAFV. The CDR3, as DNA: TGTGCCAGCAGCCGACAGGGGCTGAACACTGAAGCTTTCGTT.